Listed below are T cell receptor beta chains from one sample, sequenced in a study of shared clonotypes between healthy human individuals. Method: immunoSEQ multiplex PCR; TCRdb's copy keeps in-frame clones and lacks some. The data hold millions of clones, with over 85% observed a single time. The specimen was naive CD4+ T cells sorted from blood. The receptors come from a man aged 18 to 30 in good health. The CDR3 runs from the conserved cysteine through the conserved F or W. Fields, in order: CDR3 protein, CDR3 DNA, V gene, J gene, clone size, D gene. A D gene is named only where the DNA matches it firmly. Size values are once, few and many counts, or a class for expanded clones, and some rows have none.

CDR3: CASSLQGMNTEAFF
DNA: TGCGCCAGCAGCTTACAGGGCATGAACACTGAAGCTTTCTTT
V: TRBV5-1
J: TRBJ1-1
size: -
D: -

CDR3: CAWSKPGQGIYEQYF
DNA: TGTGCCTGGAGTAAACCCGGACAGGGGATCTACGAGCAGTACTTC
V: TRBV30
J: TRBJ2-7
size: -
D: TRBD1

CDR3: CASSETGNTEAFF
DNA: TGTGCCAGCAGTGAGACAGGGAACACTGAAGCTTTCTTT
V: TRBV28
J: TRBJ1-1
size: -
D: -

CDR3: CASSVAPGGSYEQYF
DNA: TGTGCCAGCAGCGTAGCCCCAGGGGGCTCCTACGAGCAGTACTTC
V: TRBV9
J: TRBJ2-7
size: once
D: TRBD1

CDR3: CASSFASGGGGSSEAFF
DNA: TGTGCCAGCAGCTTCGCTTCGGGCGGTGGGGGGAGTTCTGAAGCTTTCTTT
V: TRBV7-8
J: TRBJ1-1
size: -
D: -

CDR3: CASSAGANTEAFF
DNA: TGTGCCAGCAGTGCCGGGGCGAACACTGAAGCTTTCTTT
V: TRBV25-1
J: TRBJ1-1
size: -
D: -

CDR3: CASSLDLGGGGTQYF
DNA: TGTGCTAGCAGCCTCGACTTGGGCGGGGGTGGTACCCAGTACTTC
V: TRBV7-7
J: TRBJ2-5
size: once
D: TRBD2

CDR3: CASSWQGNYEQYF
DNA: TGTGCCAGCAGTTGGCAGGGGAATTACGAGCAGTACTTC
V: TRBV25-1
J: TRBJ2-7
size: -
D: -

CDR3: CAISMSSYEQYF
DNA: TGTGCCATCAGTATGAGCTCCTACGAGCAGTACTTC
V: TRBV10-3
J: TRBJ2-7
size: -
D: -

CDR3: CASSPRTGISYEQYF
DNA: TGTGCCAGCTCCCCTCGGACAGGGATCTCCTACGAGCAGTACTTC
V: TRBV18
J: TRBJ2-7
size: once
D: TRBD1

CDR3: CASSADGMNTEAFF
DNA: TGCGCCAGCAGCGCGGACGGAATGAACACTGAAGCTTTCTTT
V: TRBV5-1
J: TRBJ1-1
size: -
D: -

CDR3: CASTQDRGYNEQFF
DNA: TGTGCCAGCACCCAAGACAGGGGATACAATGAGCAGTTCTTC
V: TRBV11-2
J: TRBJ2-1
size: -
D: TRBD1

CDR3: CASSHDRGIGYTF
DNA: TGTGCCAGCAGCCACGACAGGGGAATCGGCTACACCTTC
V: TRBV5-4
J: TRBJ1-2
size: -
D: TRBD1

CDR3: CASSDGGKFPSRGNTIYF
DNA: TGTGCCAGCAGTGACGGGGGAAAGTTCCCCTCTAGAGGAAACACCATATATTTT
V: TRBV6-1
J: TRBJ1-3
size: -
D: -

CDR3: CASSLGIGSVGEQYF
DNA: TGTGCCAGCAGCTTAGGAATAGGTAGCGTCGGCGAGCAGTACTTC
V: TRBV7-2
J: TRBJ2-7
size: once
D: -

CDR3: CASSLAAGAYNEQFF
DNA: TGTGCCAGCAGCTTAGCCGCGGGAGCTTACAATGAGCAGTTCTTC
V: TRBV7-9
J: TRBJ2-1
size: once
D: TRBD2

CDR3: CASSLRAGGASEQYF
DNA: TGTGCCAGCAGCCTGAGGGCAGGGGGCGCGTCCGAGCAGTACTTC
V: TRBV7-2
J: TRBJ2-7
size: -
D: TRBD1

CDR3: CASSAFGNTIYF
DNA: TGTGCCAGCAGTGCTTTTGGAAACACCATATATTTT
V: TRBV2
J: TRBJ1-3
size: -
D: -

CDR3: CASSLVFYEQYF
DNA: TGTGCCAGCAGCTTAGTGTTCTACGAGCAGTACTTC
V: TRBV11-2
J: TRBJ2-7
size: -
D: -

CDR3: CASSERQYTEAFF
DNA: TGTGCCAGCAGCGAACGACAGTACACTGAAGCTTTCTTT
V: TRBV2
J: TRBJ1-1
size: -
D: -

CDR3: CASSLGQNTEAFF
DNA: TGTGCCAGCAGTCTGGGACAGAACACTGAAGCTTTCTTT
V: TRBV6-5
J: TRBJ1-1
size: -
D: -

CDR3: CASSLGDRGGSPLHF
DNA: TGCGCCAGCAGCTTGGGAGACAGGGGAGGTTCACCCCTCCACTTT
V: TRBV5-1
J: TRBJ1-6
size: once
D: TRBD1

CDR3: CASSLGGLMNTEAFF
DNA: TGTGCCAGCAGTTTAGGGGGACTCATGAACACTGAAGCTTTCTTT
V: TRBV27
J: TRBJ1-1
size: -
D: -

CDR3: CASTPTGVPYEQYF
DNA: TGCGCCAGCACCCCGACAGGGGTGCCCTACGAGCAGTACTTC
V: TRBV5-1
J: TRBJ2-7
size: -
D: TRBD1

CDR3: CASIRTATGYEQYF
DNA: TGTGCCAGCATACGGACGGCCACAGGGTACGAGCAGTACTTC
V: TRBV6-5
J: TRBJ2-7
size: -
D: -

CDR3: CAITDREFSGYTF
DNA: TGTGCCATCACGGACAGGGAATTTAGTGGCTACACCTTC
V: TRBV10-3
J: TRBJ1-2
size: -
D: TRBD1

CDR3: CAWNQPRTEAFF
DNA: TGTGCCTGGAACCAGCCACGCACTGAAGCTTTCTTT
V: TRBV30
J: TRBJ1-1
size: few
D: -

CDR3: CASSFFPGQGTNEKLFF
DNA: TGTGCCAGCAGCTTTTTCCCGGGACAGGGAACTAATGAAAAACTGTTTTTT
V: TRBV5-5
J: TRBJ1-4
size: -
D: TRBD1

CDR3: CSVEGDGTDTQYF
DNA: TGCAGCGTGGAGGGGGACGGCACAGATACGCAGTATTTT
V: TRBV29-1
J: TRBJ2-3
size: -
D: -

CDR3: CAWSVKAAGNTIYF
DNA: TGTGCCTGGAGTGTGAAAGCGGCTGGAAACACCATATATTTT
V: TRBV30
J: TRBJ1-3
size: few
D: -

CDR3: CASSLRLAGAQETQYF
DNA: TGTGCCAGCAGCTTAAGGCTAGCGGGGGCTCAAGAGACCCAGTACTTC
V: TRBV11-3
J: TRBJ2-5
size: -
D: TRBD2

CDR3: CASSIQRDYSYNEQFF
DNA: TGTGCCAGCAGCATACAGCGGGACTACTCCTACAATGAGCAGTTCTTC
V: TRBV21-1
J: TRBJ2-1
size: -
D: -

CDR3: CASSQTRDTQYF
DNA: TGTGCCAGCAGCCAGACGCGGGATACGCAGTATTTT
V: TRBV5-4
J: TRBJ2-3
size: -
D: -

CDR3: CASSYLGQGVELFF
DNA: TGTGCCAGCAGTTACCTGGGACAGGGGGTGGAACTGTTTTTT
V: TRBV6-5
J: TRBJ1-4
size: -
D: TRBD1

CDR3: CASSPRTGGWEKLFF
DNA: TGTGCCAGCAGTCCGCGGACAGGGGGTTGGGAAAAACTGTTTTTT
V: TRBV28
J: TRBJ1-4
size: -
D: TRBD1